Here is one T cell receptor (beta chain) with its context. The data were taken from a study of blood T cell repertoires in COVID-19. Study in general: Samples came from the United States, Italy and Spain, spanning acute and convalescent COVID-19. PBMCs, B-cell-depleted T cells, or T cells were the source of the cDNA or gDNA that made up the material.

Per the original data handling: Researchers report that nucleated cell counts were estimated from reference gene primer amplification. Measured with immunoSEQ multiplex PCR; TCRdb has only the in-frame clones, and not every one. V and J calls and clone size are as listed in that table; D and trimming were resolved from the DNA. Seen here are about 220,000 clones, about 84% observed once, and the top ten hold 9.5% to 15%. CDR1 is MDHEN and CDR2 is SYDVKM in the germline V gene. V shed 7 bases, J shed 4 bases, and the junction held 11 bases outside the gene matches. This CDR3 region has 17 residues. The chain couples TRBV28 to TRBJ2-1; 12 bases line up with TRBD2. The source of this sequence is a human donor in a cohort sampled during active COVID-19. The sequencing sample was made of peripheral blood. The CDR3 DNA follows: TGTGCCAGCACCCCCCGGACTAGCGGGGCCCGGTACAATGAGCAGTTCTTC. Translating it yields CASTPRTSGARYNEQFF. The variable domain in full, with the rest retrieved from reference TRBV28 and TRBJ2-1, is DVKVTQSSRYLVKRTGEKVFLECVQDMDHENMFWYRQDPGLGLRLIYFSYDVKMKEKGDIPEGYSVSREKKERFSLILESASTNQTSMYLCASTPRTSGARYNEQFFGPGTRLTVL.